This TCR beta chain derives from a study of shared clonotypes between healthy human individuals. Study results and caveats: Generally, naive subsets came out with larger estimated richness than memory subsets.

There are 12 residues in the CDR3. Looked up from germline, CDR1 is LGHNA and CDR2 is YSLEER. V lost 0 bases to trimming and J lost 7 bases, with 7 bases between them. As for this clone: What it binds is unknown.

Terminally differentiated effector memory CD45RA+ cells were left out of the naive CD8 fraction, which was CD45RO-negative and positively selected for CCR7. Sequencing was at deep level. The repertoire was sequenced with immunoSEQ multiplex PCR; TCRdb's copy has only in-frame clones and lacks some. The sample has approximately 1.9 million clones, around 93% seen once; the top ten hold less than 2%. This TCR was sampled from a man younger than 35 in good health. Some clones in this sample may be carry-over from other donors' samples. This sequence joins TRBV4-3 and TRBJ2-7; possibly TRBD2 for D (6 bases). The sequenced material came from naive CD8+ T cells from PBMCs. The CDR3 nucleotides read TGCGCCAGCAGCCAAGATCGGGGGGAGCAGTACTTC. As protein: CASSQDRGEQYF.